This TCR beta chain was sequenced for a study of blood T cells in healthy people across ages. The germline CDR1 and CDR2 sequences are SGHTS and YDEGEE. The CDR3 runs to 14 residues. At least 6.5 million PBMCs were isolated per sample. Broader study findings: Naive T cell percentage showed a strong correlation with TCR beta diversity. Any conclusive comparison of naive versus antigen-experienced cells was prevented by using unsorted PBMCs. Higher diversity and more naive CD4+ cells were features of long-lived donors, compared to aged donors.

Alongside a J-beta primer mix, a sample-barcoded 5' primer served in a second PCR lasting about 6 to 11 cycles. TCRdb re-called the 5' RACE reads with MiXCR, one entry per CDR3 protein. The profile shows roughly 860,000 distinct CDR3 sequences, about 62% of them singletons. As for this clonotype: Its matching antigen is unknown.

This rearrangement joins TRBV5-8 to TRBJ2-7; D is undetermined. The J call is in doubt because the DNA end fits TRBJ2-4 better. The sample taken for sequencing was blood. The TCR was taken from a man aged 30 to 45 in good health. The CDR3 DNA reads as TGTGCCAGCAGCCAACCAGAAGGGCGAAACATTCAGTACTTC. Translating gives CASSQPEGRNIQYF.